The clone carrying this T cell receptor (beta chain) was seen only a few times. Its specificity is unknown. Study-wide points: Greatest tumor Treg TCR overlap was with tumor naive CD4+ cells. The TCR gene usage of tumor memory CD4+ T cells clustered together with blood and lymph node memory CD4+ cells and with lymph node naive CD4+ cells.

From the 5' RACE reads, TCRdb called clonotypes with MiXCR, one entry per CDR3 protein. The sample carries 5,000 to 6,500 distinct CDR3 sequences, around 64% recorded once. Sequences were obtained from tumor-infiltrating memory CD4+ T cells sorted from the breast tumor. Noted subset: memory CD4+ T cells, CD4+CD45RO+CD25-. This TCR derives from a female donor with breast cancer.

Written as DNA, the CDR3 is TGCAGTGCTGCCCACCAAGAGACCCAGTACTTC. As protein: CSAAHQETQYF. The chain joins TRBV20-1 to TRBJ2-5; D is ambiguous. Germline-derived CDR1 and CDR2 are DFQATT and SNEGSKA (reference sequence). Trimming cost V 5 bases and J 0 bases, with 4 bases left between them. The CDR3 has 11 residues.